This entry lists 9 T cell receptor beta chains sequenced from one sample in a study of T cells after yellow fever vaccination (dated by TCRdb to between 2017 and 2020). To prepare the library, 5' RACE was applied. TCRdb names Illumina HiSeq 2500 as the instrument used. TCRdb trimmed public reads at Q25 via fastp, called clones via MiXCR and kept in-frame beta chains. Each CDR3 protein gets just one entry, which takes the most common genes and DNA from the rows behind it. The sample table lists more than 110,000 distinct CDR3 sequences, about 7% of them with a count of one. The ten largest clones add up to about 0.6% of the sample. Sample treatment or condition, as interpreted from the label and publication: live attenuated yellow fever vaccine strain. Sample: CD4+ T cells sorted from PBMCs, taken 10 days after the yellow fever booster vaccination. Receptors were obtained from a man in his thirties or forties who received the YFV17D yellow fever vaccine.

This clonotype was counted at least ten times. This sequence joins TRBV18 and TRBJ1-1; D not resolved. V lost 3 bases and J lost 6, with 8 bases in between. CDR1 and CDR2 (germline): KGHSH, LQKENI. This CDR3 has 12 amino acids. The CDR3 DNA reads TGTGCCAGCTCACCGGGGAGTGCTGAAGCTTTCTTT. It specifies CASSPGSAEAFF.

There are many counts of this clonotype. The chain is built from TRBV12-3 or TRBV12-4 and TRBJ2-1; weak D call: TRBD2 (5 bases). Trimming removed 3 bases from V and 7 bases from J, with 16 bases in between. This CDR3 spans 15 amino acids. The CDR3, as DNA: TGTGCCAGCAGTTTGGTACAAGGGAGAAGGAATGAGCAGTTCTTC. Protein sequence: CASSLVQGRRNEQFF.

This clonotype was picked up many times. V gene TRBV7-9 combines with J gene TRBJ2-7, with D unresolved. Germline V gene sequence: CDR1 SEHNR, CDR2 FQNEAQ (reference sequence). CDR3 length: 13 residues. Trimming took off 4 bases at V and 2 bases at J, with 9 bases between the two ends. The CDR3 sequence: CASSSYMAYEQYF. The CDR3 nucleotides are TGTGCCAGCAGCTCCTATATGGCCTACGAGCAGTACTTC.

This clonotype was detected many times. The chain joins TRBV5-1 to TRBJ2-7; possible D gene TRBD2, 6 bases. The V end lost 4 bases, the J end lost 0 bases, and 17 bases lay between the germline ends. Germline V CDR1 and CDR2: SGHRS, YFSETQ. The CDR3 is 16 amino acids. DNA of the CDR3: TGCGCCAGCAGCGCGGCCCGGGACTGGAGCTCCTACGAGCAGTACTTC. Translating gives CASSAARDWSSYEQYF.

The sample holds a few counts of this clonotype. This sequence joins TRBV6-4 and TRBJ1-6, with 9 bases identical to TRBD1. The CDR3 has 14 amino acids. From germline, CDR1 is MRHNA and CDR2 SNTAGT. After removal of 0 bases from V and 9 bases from J, the junction contained 0 bases not matched to a gene. CDR3 nucleotides: TGTGCCAGCAGTGACTCGACAGGGGGTTCACCCCTCCACTTT. Encoded protein: CASSDSTGGSPLHF.

The rearrangement joins TRBV20-1 to TRBJ2-5; TRBD1 matches at 9 bases. The germline V gene has CDR1 DFQATT and CDR2 SNEGSKA (reference sequence). V was pared by 6 bases and J by 4 bases, with 12 bases of the junction left unmatched. The CDR3 has 15 residues. CDR3 nucleotides: TGCAGTGCCGCTTGGACAGGGGAGTGGGTAGAGACCCAGTACTTC. Its translation: CSAAWTGEWVETQYF.

In its sample, this clonotype was seen many times. This rearrangement joins TRBV27 to TRBJ2-1, with 9 bases fitting TRBD1. The CDR3 is 14 residues long. The V and J ends lost 6 bases and 4 bases, in that order; junction bases with no gene match: 4. The germline gives CDR1 MNHEY, CDR2 SMNVEV (reference sequence). The CDR3 loop is CASRSGTGYNEQFF. CDR3 nucleotide sequence: TGTGCCAGCAGGAGCGGGACAGGGTACAATGAGCAGTTCTTC.

This clonotype was seen ten or more times. The gene calls are TRBV29-1 and TRBJ2-5, with D unresolved. CDR1 and CDR2 (germline): SQVTM, ANQGSEA. Trimming removed 5 bases from V and 5 bases from J, with 12 bases in between. This CDR3 has 12 amino acids. CDR3 sequence (DNA): TGCAGCGTTTCGCCTCAAGGGGAGACCCAGTACTTC. This translates into CSVSPQGETQYF.

Many counts were recorded for this clonotype. The chain employs TRBV12-3 or TRBV12-4 and TRBJ1-1; weak D call: TRBD1 (5 bases). This CDR3 is built from 14 residues. Trimming shortened V by 1 base and J by 8 bases, and 14 bases separated the two germline ends. This chain's CDR3 is CASSLEVAGEEAFF. DNA for the CDR3: TGTGCCAGCAGTTTAGAAGTCGCGGGGGAAGAAGCTTTCTTT.